The table lists the clone carrying this T cell receptor beta chain with many counts. Its matching antigen is unknown. This sample is drawn from a study of CD8 T cells in ankylosing spondylitis. The study's findings and limits: About 8 highly homologous variants formed a TCR beta motif that appeared characteristic of ankylosing spondylitis blood. Disease-linked clones were reportedly significantly enriched in matched ankylosing spondylitis synovial fluid. CD8+ by phenotype, disease-linked clones were relatively rare in peripheral blood.

CDR3 size: 15 residues. Per the germline V gene, CDR1 is SGHNT and CDR2 is YENEEA. V dropped 3 bases and J dropped 4; count of bases not matched to a gene: 7. As the method for making TCR beta libraries, quantitative 5'-RACE with molecular barcodes was used. TCRdb re-analysed the 5' RACE reads in MiXCR, keeping a single row per CDR3 protein. Of fewer than 500,000 distinct CDR3 sequences detected, around 24% appear once; the ten largest clones hold approximately 15%. The clonotype was recovered from a male donor with ankylosing spondylitis. The chain links TRBV11-3 to TRBJ2-3, with 7 bases that match TRBD2. The sequencing input was blood, either unsorted or a sorted T cell fraction (not recorded which). The CDR3 DNA reads as TGTGCCAGCAGCTTCGGGGGGTTACCGGCAGATACGCAGTATTTT. Its protein is CASSFGGLPADTQYF.